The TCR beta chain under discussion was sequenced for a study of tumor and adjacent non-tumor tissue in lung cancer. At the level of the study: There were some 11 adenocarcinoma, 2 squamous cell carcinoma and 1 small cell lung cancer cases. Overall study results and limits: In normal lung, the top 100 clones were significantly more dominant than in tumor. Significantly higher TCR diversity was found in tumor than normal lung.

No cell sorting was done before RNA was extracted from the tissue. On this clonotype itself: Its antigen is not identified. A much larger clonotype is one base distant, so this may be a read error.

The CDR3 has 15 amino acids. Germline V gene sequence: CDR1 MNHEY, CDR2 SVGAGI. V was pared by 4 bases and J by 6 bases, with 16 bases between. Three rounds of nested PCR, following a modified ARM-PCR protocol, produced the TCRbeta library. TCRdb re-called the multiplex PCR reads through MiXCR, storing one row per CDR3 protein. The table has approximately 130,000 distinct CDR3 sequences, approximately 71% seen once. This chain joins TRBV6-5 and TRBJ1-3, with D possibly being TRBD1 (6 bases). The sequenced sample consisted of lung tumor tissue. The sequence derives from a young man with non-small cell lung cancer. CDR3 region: CASSSLTGLSNTIYF. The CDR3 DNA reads TGTGCCAGCAGTTCCTTGACAGGCCTTTCAAACACCATATATTTT.